Reported below is one TCR beta chain. The target antigen is unknown. These data belong to a study of OX40 agonist ivuxolimab in advanced cancers. On the study more broadly: Patients took ivuxolimab, an agonistic anti-OX40 (CD134) antibody. Of mixed ages from about 23 to 90 and averaging 60 years, the group was roughly 85% male.

General observations from the study: Expanded clones were, on average, more numerous among CD8+ T cells than CD4+.

Clones were read by immunoSEQ multiplex PCR, and TCRdb kept only the in-frame ones, dropping some. Of roughly 66,000 clones listed, 83% are singletons. Autoimmune disease history or systemic immunosuppression barred patients. The receptor comes from an adult with an advanced solid tumor such as melanoma, head and neck, liver or kidney cancer. Source: CD4+ or CD8+ T cells sorted from blood, taken in a trial of the OX40 agonist ivuxolimab.

Here the CDR3 reads CASSVDGTTYNEQFF. DNA of the CDR3: TGTGCCAGCAGCGTAGACGGGACTACTTACAATGAGCAGTTCTTC. The chain has TRBV9 and TRBJ2-1, with TRBD2 identical over 7 bases. This CDR3 spans 15 amino acids. Per germline, CDR1 SGDLS and CDR2 YYNGEE. V gave up 0 bases and J gave up 4 bases; unmatched junction bases: 4.